This T cell receptor (beta chain) stems from a study of blood T cell repertoires in COVID-19 (dated by TCRdb to the early 2020s). Study-level background: Collaborator samples came from the United States, Italy and Spain and covered acute and convalescent phases of COVID-19. The material from the prospective study consisted of cDNA or gDNA derived from T cells, B-cell-depleted T cells, or PBMCs. Deeply sampled blood TCRbeta repertoires from subjects exposed to, actively infected with, or recovered from COVID-19 were included in the dataset. The repertoires were released in a freely available public database meant as a resource for research on the immune response to SARS-CoV-2. Samples came from the ongoing ImmuneRACE study (first 160 participants) plus 1,254 subjects from 6 global collaborators. A de-identified subject ID, COVID-19 status, age in years and sex were almost always included in the sample metadata. HLA class I and class II types, where available, came from metadata supplied by the sample provider rather than from assay-based typing. Study-level results and caveats: How much clinical and demographic metadata was included differed by source and by participant, and the metadata was provided uncurated.

CDR1 SGHTA and CDR2 FQGTGA are derived from the germline V gene. V was cut back by 2 bases and J by 5 bases, leaving a gap of 12 bases between them. There are 14 amino acids in the CDR3, from cysteine to phenylalanine inclusive. The read is trimmed to its CDR3 DNA, 42 bases read in frame from base 1. The count of this clone is one. Its antigen specificity is not known. No base qualities exist here, and no much larger clone lies one base off it. One collaborating source in Seattle enrolled patients while the patients were actively infected and followed the patients over time throughout the course of disease. Whole blood was collected in K2EDTA tubes by collaborating institutions according to the institutions' own protocols. Collaborator samples were shipped for TCRbeta analysis as frozen whole blood, isolated PBMCs, or DNA extracted from either sample type. TCRbeta CDR3 regions were amplified from genomic DNA by means of the immunoSEQ Assay, a bias-controlled multiplex PCR. For the original study's pipeline: The number of nucleated cells in each sample was estimated by amplification of reference gene primers within the assay. To quantify the absolute abundance of each unique TCRbeta CDR3 rearrangement, sequence reads were collapsed and filtered. Productive Simpson clonality was computed per sample as the square root of Simpson's diversity index over productive rearrangements. Entries here come from immuneACCESS through TCRdb and include only in-frame sequences with V and J called. Some clones fail to appear in such tables; in the studies checked, an unresolved V gene covers under half of the shortfall, and the cause of the remainder is unknown. That table is the source of V, J and clone size, and D and trimming were worked out from the DNA. The sample table contains 450,000 or so clones; only one count was recorded for approximately 90% of them. The top ten clonotypes cover 0.8% to 0.9% of the sample.

Input material: peripheral blood. The rearrangement joined TRBV7-3 to TRBJ2-5, with no confident D gene call. The clonotype originates from a man aged 18 to 29 with COVID-19, enrolled during active disease. The CDR3 protein: CASSLGPTLETQYF. In nucleotides, the sequence is TGTGCCAGCAGCTTAGGGCCCACCCTTGAGACCCAGTACTTC.